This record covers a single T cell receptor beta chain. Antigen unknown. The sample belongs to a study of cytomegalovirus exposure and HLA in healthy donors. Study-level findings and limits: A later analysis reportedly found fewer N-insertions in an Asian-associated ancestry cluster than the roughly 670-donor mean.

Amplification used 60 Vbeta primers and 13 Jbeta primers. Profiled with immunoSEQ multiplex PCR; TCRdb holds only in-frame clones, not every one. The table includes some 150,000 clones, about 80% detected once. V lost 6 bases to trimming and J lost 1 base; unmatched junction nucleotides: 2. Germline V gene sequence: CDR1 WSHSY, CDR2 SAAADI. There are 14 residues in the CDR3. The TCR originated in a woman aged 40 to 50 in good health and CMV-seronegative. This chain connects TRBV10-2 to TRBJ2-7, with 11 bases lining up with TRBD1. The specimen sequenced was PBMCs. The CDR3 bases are TGCGCCAGCAGCGGGACAGGGGGTTCCTACGAGCAGTACTTC. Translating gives CASSGTGGSYEQYF.